Below are 27 T cell receptor beta chains sequenced from a single sample in a study of blood T cell repertoires in COVID-19. Using immunoSEQ multiplex PCR, the repertoire was profiled, and TCRdb retains in-frame clones only, with some absent. The sample contains 210,000 or so clones, 65% to 90% of which appear only once. The sequenced material came from peripheral blood. The receptor set was obtained from a man aged 45-60 years with COVID-19, enrolled during active disease.

V is TRBV10-2 and J is TRBJ1-5; D gene uncertain. The germline V and J ends were trimmed by 3 bases and 0 bases, with 12 bases remaining between them. CDR3 length: 16 residues. Germline V lookup: CDR1 WSHSY, CDR2 SAAADI. CDR3 in amino acids: CASSEEGTASNQPQHF. As DNA, the CDR3 is TGCGCCAGCAGTGAAGAGGGCACGGCTAGCAATCAGCCCCAGCATTTT.

This chain links TRBV24-1 with TRBJ2-7; 9 bases are a match to TRBD1. Losses at the gene ends were 9 bases for V and 3 bases for J; bases not matched to a gene: 8. Germline V gives CDR1 KGHDR, CDR2 SFDVKD. CDR3 length: 14 amino acids. CDR3 sequence reads: CATLPGQGIYEQYF. The DNA for the CDR3 is TGTGCCACCTTACCGGGACAGGGTATCTACGAGCAGTACTTC.

About this clone itself: A junction end diverges from the germline sequence, so it may reflect a read error. The gene calls are TRBV14 and TRBJ2-7; TRBD1 matches 8 bases. The CDR3 sequence is 13 residues long. Germline V gene data show CDR1 as SGHDN and CDR2 as FVKESK. CDR3 sequence (DNA): TGTGCCAGCAGTCAAGACAGGGGTCGCGAGCAGTACTTC. This gives the protein CASSQDRGREQYF.

The chain combines TRBV27 with TRBJ2-2; 10 bases fit TRBD1. Losses at the gene ends were 2 bases for V and 5 bases for J; bases not matched to a gene: 5. The CDR3 has 16 amino acids. Germline values: CDR1 MNHEY, CDR2 SMNVEV (reference sequence). CDR3 DNA: TGTGCCAGCAGTTTAAGTGACAGGGGGCATACCGGGGAGCTGTTTTTT. Encoded protein: CASSLSDRGHTGELFF.

The chain recombines TRBV6-5 with TRBJ2-3, with D tentatively TRBD2 (6 bases). Germline CDR1 reads MNHEY; CDR2 reads SVGAGI. There are 16 residues in the CDR3. Trimming removed 2 bases from V and 3 bases from J, with 15 bases in between. CDR3 sequence: CASSYLSAGQTDTQYF. DNA for the CDR3: TGTGCCAGCAGTTACCTCTCGGCGGGGCAGACAGATACGCAGTATTTT.

This sequence joins TRBV29-1 and TRBJ1-2, with no clear D. The germline CDR1 and CDR2 sequences are SQVTM and ANQGSEA. The CDR3 totals 14 residues. Trimming removed 1 base from V and 4 bases from J, with 13 bases in between. The CDR3 loop reads CSVEVTKGGYGYTF. CDR3 in DNA: TGCAGCGTTGAAGTTACAAAGGGAGGCTATGGCTACACCTTC.

In this sample, this clone turned up once. The CDR3 here is CSASKGGAGGYTF. Here the CDR3 DNA reads TGCAGTGCTAGTAAGGGTGGGGCAGGGGGCTACACCTTC. The J gene is TRBJ1-2, the V gene TRBV20-1, with D possibly TRBD1 on 5 matching bases. Trimming took off 3 bases at V and 8 bases at J, with 16 bases between the two ends. The CDR3 has 13 residues. Germline CDR1 and CDR2: DFQATT and SNEGSKA (reference sequence).

The chain couples TRBV19 to TRBJ2-5; a possible D gene is TRBD2 (5 bases). The germline V and J ends were trimmed by 7 bases and 6 bases, with 15 bases remaining between them. This CDR3 has 13 residues. Germline V gene sequence: CDR1 LNHDA, CDR2 SQIVND (reference sequence). The CDR3 DNA sequence: TGTGCCAGTACCTCTTCGGAGCGGCAGACCCAGTACTTC. The encoded protein is CASTSSERQTQYF.

The chain is built from TRBV5-1 and TRBJ1-1, with TRBD1 identical over 7 bases. V lost 5 bases and J lost 8; bases outside the gene matches: 9. The CDR3 runs to 13 residues. Germline assignment: CDR1 SGHRS and CDR2 YFSETQ. In DNA form, the CDR3 reads TGCGCCAGCAGTTCGTCAGGGGGGAGAGAAGCTTTCTTT. Its translation is CASSSSGGREAFF. Using reference TRBV5-1 and TRBJ1-1 for the parts outside the CDR3, the full variable domain is KAGVTQTPRYLIKTRGQQVTLSCSPISGHRSVSWYQQTPGQGLQFLFEYFSETQRNKGNFPGRFSGRQFSNSRSEMNVSTLELGDSALYLCASSSSGGREAFFGQGTRLTVV.

This clone was counted only a few times. This chain connects TRBV6-1 to TRBJ1-6; D is unclear. Germline CDR1 MNHNS, CDR2 SASEGT. CDR3 length: 16 residues. V was pared by 3 bases and J by 6 bases, with 15 bases between. The CDR3: CASSDIRGRPNSPLHF. Written as DNA, the CDR3 is TGTGCCAGCAGTGATATCCGCGGCAGACCTAATTCACCCCTCCACTTT.

With regard to this clone: Other DNA sequences in this specimen translate into the identical CDR3. The V call is TRBV3-1 (or the pseudogene TRBV3-2), the J call TRBJ2-1; TRBD2 aligns across 7 bases. Germline CDR1 is LGHDT and CDR2 is YNNKEL (reference sequence). V lost 1 base, J lost 9 bases, and 0 bases stayed unmatched. The CDR3 spans 12 residues. The CDR3 sequence is CASSQAGGEQFF. CDR3 bases: TGTGCCAGCAGCCAAGCGGGGGGTGAGCAGTTCTTC.

The chain links TRBV5-4 to TRBJ1-1; the D gene is possibly TRBD1 (6 bases). This CDR3 contains 14 residues. Germline CDR1 is SGHNT and CDR2 is YYREEE (reference sequence). V gave up 3 bases and J gave up 4 bases, with 13 bases separating them. This chain's CDR3 is CASSSQGWITEAFF. Here the CDR3 DNA reads TGTGCCAGCAGCTCACAGGGTTGGATCACTGAAGCTTTCTTT.

J is TRBJ1-5 and V is TRBV6-5; D remains unclear. From germline, CDR1 is MNHEY and CDR2 SVGAGI. V was pared by 5 bases and J by 4 bases, with 9 bases between. The CDR3 totals 13 residues. CDR3 nucleotide sequence: TGTGCCAGCAGTCGGGGTTTTAATCAGCCCCAGCATTTT. Protein product: CASSRGFNQPQHF.

The rearrangement uses TRBV9 and TRBJ2-1; D might be TRBD2 (5 bases). The V and J ends lost 0 bases and 7 bases respectively, with 26 bases between them. Germline lookup yields CDR1 SGDLS and CDR2 YYNGEE. The CDR3 is made up of 19 amino acids. The CDR3 sequence is CASSVDQDSRFWHENEQFF. The CDR3 bases are TGTGCCAGCAGCGTAGATCAGGACTCCAGATTCTGGCACGAGAATGAGCAGTTCTTC.

The chain links TRBV18 to TRBJ2-5; D is possibly TRBD2 (6 bases). The length of the CDR3 is 14 residues. With 3 bases removed from V and 4 bases from J, the gap between germline ends came to 12 bases. Germline CDR1 KGHSH, CDR2 LQKENI. In DNA, the CDR3 is TGTGCCAGCTCACCCGTACTCGGGGGAGAGACCCAGTACTTC. Residues: CASSPVLGGETQYF. Together with reference TRBV18 and TRBJ2-5, the CDR3 gives the full variable domain: NAGVMQNPRHLVRRRGQEARLRCSPMKGHSHVYWYRQLPEEGLKFMVYLQKENIIDESGMPKERFSAEFPKEGPSILRIQQVVRGDSAAYFCASSPVLGGETQYFGPGTRLLVL.

The rearrangement links TRBV14 to TRBJ2-3; the match to TRBD2 covers 8 bases. The CDR3 has 17 amino acids. J gave up 1 base and V 0 bases, and 6 bases lay outside the gene matches. The germline V gene encodes CDR1 SGHDN and CDR2 FVKESK. The CDR3 sequence is CASSQDRRGGRTDTQYF. In DNA, the CDR3 is TGTGCCAGCAGCCAAGATAGGCGCGGGGGGCGCACAGATACGCAGTATTTT.

The chain is built from TRBV3-1 (or the pseudogene TRBV3-2) and TRBJ1-4; no clear D gene. Germline assignment: CDR1 LGHDT and CDR2 YNNKEL (reference sequence). V was pared by 8 bases and J by 7 bases, with 20 bases between. There are 15 residues in the CDR3. The CDR3 is CASSPRGGRSEKLFF. CDR3 nucleotide sequence: TGTGCCAGCTCACCCCGGGGAGGGCGAAGTGAAAAACTGTTTTTT.

The chain is built from TRBV6-5 and TRBJ2-2; 8 positions match TRBD2. The V segment lost 6 bases and the J segment 5 bases; nucleotides outside the gene matches: 8. CDR1 is MNHEY, CDR2 SVGAGI, per germline. This CDR3 is built from 15 residues. The CDR3 DNA reads as TGTGCCAGCAGAAAAGGACTAGCCGGAACCGGGGAGCTGTTTTTT. Encoded protein: CASRKGLAGTGELFF.

This chain joins TRBV15 and TRBJ2-7; D not resolved. V dropped 0 bases and J dropped 5 bases, with 5 bases sitting between them. Per the germline V gene, CDR1 is LNHNV and CDR2 is YYDKDF (reference sequence). The CDR3 loop spans 12 amino acids. Here the CDR3 reads CATSRDRNEQYF. The DNA of the CDR3 is TGTGCCACCAGCAGAGACAGGAACGAGCAGTACTTC. The full variable domain, with the rest looked up from reference TRBV15 and TRBJ2-7, is DAMVIQNPRYQVTQFGKPVTLSCSQTLNHNVMYWYQQKSSQAPKLLFHYYDKDFNNEADTPDNFQSRRPNTSFCFLDIRSPGLGDTAMYLCATSRDRNEQYFGPGTRLTVT.

This clone showed up just once. The V gene is TRBV7-9, the J gene TRBJ2-5, with a possible D match to TRBD2 (6 bases). CDR1 SEHNR and CDR2 FQNEAQ come from the germline V gene (reference sequence). Between the trimmed V and J ends, which lost 1 base and 5 bases, there was a span of 14 bases. The length of the CDR3 is 15 residues. As DNA, the CDR3 is TGTGCCAGCAGCTTAGGGGCGGGAAAGCGGGAGACCCAGTACTTC. The encoded protein is CASSLGAGKRETQYF.

The chain uses TRBV3-1 (or the pseudogene TRBV3-2) and TRBJ1-4; D not certain. This CDR3 contains 16 residues. CDR1 and CDR2 (germline): LGHDT, YNNKEL (reference sequence). The V and J ends lost 3 bases and 8 bases respectively, with 19 bases between them. In DNA, the CDR3 is TGTGCCAGCAGCCATACCACGGACGGGAAACTAGAAAAACTGTTTTTT. It specifies CASSHTTDGKLEKLFF.

This rearrangement joins TRBV7-3 to TRBJ1-1; TRBD1 might be the D (5 bases). The CDR3 runs to 13 residues. Trimming removed 2 bases from V and 7 bases from J, with 11 bases in between. Germline lookup yields CDR1 SGHTA and CDR2 FQGTGA. CDR3 bases: TGTGCCAGCAGCTTAGGACATTTTGATGAAGCTTTCTTT. It encodes CASSLGHFDEAFF. Drawing the rest from reference TRBV7-3 and TRBJ1-1, the complete variable domain is GAGVSQTPSNKVTEKGKYVELRCDPISGHTALYWYRQSLGQGPEFLIYFQGTGAADDSGLPNDRFFAVRPEGSVSTLKIQRTERGDSAVYLCASSLGHFDEAFFGQGTRLTVV.

The chain uses TRBV6-1 and TRBJ1-2, with 7 bases lining up with TRBD1. Germline assignment: CDR1 MNHNS and CDR2 SASEGT. V lost 3 bases to trimming and J lost 4 bases; unmatched junction nucleotides: 2. The CDR3 totals 13 residues. The CDR3 region has the DNA TGTGCCAGCAGTGAGGACAGGACCTATGGCTACACCTTC. Its protein product is CASSEDRTYGYTF.

This chain links TRBV2 with TRBJ1-5; possibly TRBD1 for D (6 bases). Germline V gives CDR1 SNHLY, CDR2 FYNNEI. The CDR3 runs 14 residues. Trimming took 5 bases from V and 2 from J, leaving 10 bases between them. The CDR3 spells CASSWGQGNQPQHF. DNA for the CDR3: TGTGCCAGCAGTTGGGGGCAGGGCAATCAGCCCCAGCATTTT.

This clone occurred a few times. The CDR3 region is CASSQDSQGNQPQHF. In DNA, the CDR3 is TGCGCCAGCAGCCAAGACTCGCAGGGGAATCAGCCCCAGCATTTT. This chain connects TRBV4-3 to TRBJ1-5, with D perhaps matching TRBD1 (6 bases). The V end was cut by 0 bases, the J end by 4 bases, with 10 bases between. CDR3 length equals 15 residues. The germline V gene has CDR1 LGHNA and CDR2 YSLEER.

In DNA form, the CDR3 reads TGTGCCAGCAGTCCTCTAGCGGGGGCCAAGACAACCGACCGTCTAGCCAAAAACATTCAGTACTTC. Encoded protein: CASSPLAGAKTTDRLAKNIQYF. The chain uses TRBV6-6 and TRBJ2-4; 10 bases fit TRBD2. The germline V gene encodes CDR1 MNHNY and CDR2 SVGAGI (reference sequence). The CDR3 extends over 22 amino acids. V shed 5 bases, J shed 0 bases, and the junction held 22 bases outside the gene matches.

The chain employs TRBV11-1 and TRBJ1-6, with D possibly being TRBD1 (6 bases). This CDR3 region has 13 residues. Germline V gene sequence: CDR1 SGHAT, CDR2 FQDESV (reference sequence). V was shortened by 5 bases and J by 11 bases, with 13 bases between the two germline ends. The CDR3 nucleotides read TGTGCCAGCAGCCCAGGACAGTCGCCACCCCTCCACTTT. Its translation is CASSPGQSPPLHF. The whole variable domain, remainder taken from reference TRBV11-1 and TRBJ1-6, is EAEVAQSPRYKITEKSQAVAFWCDPISGHATLYWYRQILGQGPELLVQFQDESVVDDSQLPKDRFSAERLKGVDSTLKIQPAELGDSAMYLCASSPGQSPPLHFGNGTRLTVT.